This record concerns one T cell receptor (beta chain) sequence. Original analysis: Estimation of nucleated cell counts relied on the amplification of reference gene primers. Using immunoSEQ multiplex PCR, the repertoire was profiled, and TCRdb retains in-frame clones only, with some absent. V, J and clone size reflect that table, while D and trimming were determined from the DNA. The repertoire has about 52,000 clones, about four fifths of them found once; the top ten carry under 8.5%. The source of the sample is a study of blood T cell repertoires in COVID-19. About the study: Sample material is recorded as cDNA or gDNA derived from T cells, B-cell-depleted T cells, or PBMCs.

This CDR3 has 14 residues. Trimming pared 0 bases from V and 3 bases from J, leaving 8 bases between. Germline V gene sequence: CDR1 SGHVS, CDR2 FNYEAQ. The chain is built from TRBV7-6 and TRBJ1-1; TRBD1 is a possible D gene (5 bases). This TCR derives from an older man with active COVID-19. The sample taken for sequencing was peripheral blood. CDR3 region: CASSLAGVDTEAFF. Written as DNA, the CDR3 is TGTGCCAGCAGCTTAGCAGGGGTGGACACTGAAGCTTTCTTT.